This T cell receptor beta chain was found in a study of response to subunit inactivated influenza vaccine. Study-level results: Each seasonal influenza vaccination recruits few new T cells, the authors suggested.

As to this clonotype: Its cognate antigen is unknown.

In TCRdb, the RT-PCR reads were re-called with MiXCR into one record per CDR3 protein. In the table there are around 520,000 distinct CDR3 sequences, over 25% of which are singletons. With 6 bases removed from V and 4 bases from J, the gap between germline ends came to 16 bases. The CDR3 consists of 14 residues. CDR1 is LGHNA and CDR2 is YSLEER in the germline V gene. The sample in question was CD4+ T cells sorted from PBMCs, obtained 4 to 6 days after vaccination. This receptor was obtained from a man aged 50 to 59 who received an inactivated influenza vaccine. The V gene is TRBV4-3, the J gene TRBJ2-7, with D unclear. The DNA of the CDR3 is TGCGCCAGCAGTCTTAAGGACGGTGCGTACGAGCAGTACTTC. Translation gives CASSLKDGAYEQYF.